This TCR beta chain is drawn from a study of radiation and T cells in renal cell carcinoma. Across the whole study: Nephrectomy followed 15 Gy stereotactic body radiation by 4 weeks. General study points: Pretreatment tumor biopsies were lacking, so baseline clonotypes are unknown. Top tumor clonotypes rose in blood 2 weeks post-radiation, then contracted.

Time point given: baseline pretreatment blood. The treatment denotes: 15 Gy SBRT to primary tumor, nephrectomy 4 weeks later. Serial blood draws occurred at baseline and 2 and 4 weeks post-SBRT. This clone was counted only a few times. Its antigen is unidentified. CDR3 length: 14 residues. Trimming took off 3 bases at V and 1 base at J, with 7 bases between the two ends. CDR1 SGHVS and CDR2 FQNEAQ come from the germline V gene. The table came from immunoSEQ multiplex PCR; TCRdb's copy has only in-frame clones and leaves some out. The table records more than 95,000 clones, roughly 80% of them present only once.

V gene TRBV7-8 combines with J gene TRBJ1-3; tentative D call: TRBD1 (5 bases). The sequence was obtained from a woman aged 60-75 years with renal cell carcinoma. Specimen: blood, collected from a patient whose treatment included radiotherapy and nephrectomy. CDR3 amino acids: CASSLRGSGNTIYF. CDR3 nucleotides: TGTGCCAGCAGCTTGCGGGGGTCTGGAAACACCATATATTTT.